These T cell receptor beta chains were read from a single sample in a study of T cells after posttransplantation cyclophosphamide. TCRdb's table, derived via immunoSEQ multiplex PCR, lists solely in-frame clones and lacks some. The table has about 16,000 clones, more than 75% seen once. Sequences were derived from PBMCs, sampled after an allogeneic stem cell transplant with a calcineurin inhibitor and methotrexate. All receptors derive from a male patient in his forties or fifties who received an allogeneic stem cell transplant from an unrelated donor, was CMV-positive, and had chronic GVHD only. Some T cells may be provided by the graft donor. Both conserved end residues are part of each CDR3. The D gene is left open where the match is weak. Some rows mark clone size as missing; the rest say once, few, many or name a class of expanded clone.

clone_size,v_call,cdr3_length,j_call,d_call,cdr3_aa,cdr3_nt
-,TRBV5-5,15,TRBJ2-3,-,CASSFLFGTTDTQYF,TGTGCCAGCAGCTTTCTGTTCGGGACAACAGATACGCAGTATTTT
-,TRBV19,11,TRBJ1-2,-,CASSGYYGYTF,TGTGCCAGTTCAGGGTACTATGGCTACACCTTC
-,TRBV19,15,TRBJ1-2,-,CASSIYGAGGHGYIF,TGTGCCAGTAGTATATACGGTGCAGGAGGGCATGGCTACATCTTC
few,TRBV10-3,13,TRBJ2-5,-,CAIREGGGETQYF,TGTGCCATCAGGGAGGGAGGAGGAGAGACCCAGTACTTC
-,TRBV15,16,TRBJ2-1,-,CATSRDPRTLYNEQFF,TGTGCCACCAGCAGAGATCCTAGGACACTGTACAATGAGCAGTTCTTC
-,TRBV4-2,16,TRBJ2-1,TRBD2,CASSQVTSGSNNEQFF,TGTGCCAGCAGCCAAGTCACTAGCGGGAGTAATAATGAGCAGTTCTTC
-,TRBV23-1,16,TRBJ2-1,-,CASSLSLSGPLDEQFF,TGCGCCAGCAGTCTCTCGTTAAGCGGTCCTCTCGATGAGCAGTTCTTC
-,TRBV12-5,18,TRBJ2-3,TRBD1,CASGSFRSGTEFTDTQYF,TGTGCTAGTGGTTCTTTCCGTTCTGGGACAGAATTCACAGATACGCAGTATTTT
-,TRBV10-1,16,TRBJ2-3,-,CASSEVRGPSTDTQYF,TGCGCCAGCAGTGAGGTCCGGGGTCCTAGCACAGATACGCAGTATTTT
-,TRBV11-1,14,TRBJ2-5,-,CASQAAQVQETQYF,TGTGCCAGTCAGGCAGCTCAGGTTCAAGAGACCCAGTACTTC
-,TRBV5-5,11,TRBJ2-7,-,CASSLGGTRDF,TGTGCCAGCAGCTTGGGAGGAACGCGGGACTTC
-,TRBV4-2,17,TRBJ2-6,TRBD2,CASSGLAGGPGANVLTF,TGTGCCAGCAGCGGACTAGCGGGGGGACCTGGGGCCAACGTCCTGACTTTC
few,TRBV6-4,15,TRBJ1-6,TRBD1,CASSRDRPSGLPLHF,TGTGCCAGCAGTAGGGACAGGCCTTCCGGTTTACCCCTCCACTTT
-,TRBV7-8,15,TRBJ2-1,TRBD2,CASSLEAGGYNEQFF,TGTGCCAGCAGCTTAGAGGCGGGGGGATACAATGAGCAGTTCTTC
-,TRBV2,15,TRBJ1-1,-,CASSFGAVMNTEAFF,TGTGCCAGCAGCTTTGGGGCGGTAATGAACACTGAAGCTTTCTTT
-,TRBV27,13,TRBJ2-5,-,CANGSGGHETQYF,TGTGCCAACGGATCGGGGGGCCATGAGACCCAGTACTTC
few,TRBV11-2,16,TRBJ2-7,TRBD2,CASTLLRLAGVGEQYF,TGTGCCAGCACCCTTCTTCGACTAGCGGGAGTGGGGGAGCAGTACTTC
-,TRBV2,19,TRBJ1-4,TRBD1,CASSELPGQGMSRTEKLFF,TGTGCCAGCAGTGAACTCCCGGGACAGGGGATGTCTAGGACGGAAAAACTGTTTTTT
-,TRBV11-1,12,TRBJ2-4,-,CASSLVENIQYF,TGTGCCAGCAGCTTAGTCGAAAACATTCAGTACTTC
once,TRBV5-1,17,TRBJ2-3,TRBD2,CASSQLTSGASTDTQYF,TGCGCCAGCAGCCAACTGACTAGCGGGGCTAGCACAGATACGCAGTATTTT
-,TRBV11-3,16,TRBJ2-7,TRBD1,CASSLVGQGARVEQYF,TGTGCCAGCAGCTTAGTGGGACAGGGGGCGCGGGTCGAGCAGTACTTC
-,TRBV9,14,TRBJ2-3,TRBD2,CASSLSGGGDTQYF,TGTGCCAGCAGCTTAAGCGGGGGGGGAGATACGCAGTATTTT
once,TRBV7-3,17,TRBJ2-1,TRBD2,CASSPGIAGAAYNEQFF,TGTGCCAGCAGCCCCGGAATAGCGGGAGCCGCGTACAATGAGCAGTTCTTC